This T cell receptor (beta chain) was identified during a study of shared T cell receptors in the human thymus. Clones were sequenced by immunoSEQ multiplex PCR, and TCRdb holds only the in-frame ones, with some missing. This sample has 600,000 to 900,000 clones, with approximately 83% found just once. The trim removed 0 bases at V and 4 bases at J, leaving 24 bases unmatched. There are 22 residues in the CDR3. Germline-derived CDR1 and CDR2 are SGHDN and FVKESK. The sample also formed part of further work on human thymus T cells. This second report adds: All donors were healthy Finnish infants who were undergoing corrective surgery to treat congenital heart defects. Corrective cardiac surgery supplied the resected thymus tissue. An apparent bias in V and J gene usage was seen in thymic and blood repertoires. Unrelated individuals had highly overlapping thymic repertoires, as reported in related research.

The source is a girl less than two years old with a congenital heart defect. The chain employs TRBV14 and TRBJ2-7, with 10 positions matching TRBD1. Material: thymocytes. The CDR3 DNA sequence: TGTGCCAGCAGCCAAGACTTCTCTCGCAGTCCCCTCCGGGACAGGGGTTGGTACGAGCAGTACTTC. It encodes CASSQDFSRSPLRDRGWYEQYF.